One sample yielded the 15 T cell receptor beta chains listed below, sequenced in a study of T cell repertoires in cytomegalovirus infection. These receptors lack a known antigen. One entry per CDR3 protein, called by TCRdb with MiXCR from the reads. This sample has about a million distinct CDR3 sequences, with 30% to 40% found just once. The input for sequencing was cultured CD8+ T cells from PBMCs, taken from culture after CMV antigen stimulation. The receptors stem from a human donor in good health (CMV status not recorded). Some clones in this sample may be carry-over from other donors' samples.

V and J are TRBV15 and TRBJ2-1; unclear D gene. The CDR3 contains 15 residues. V lost 5 bases and J 0 bases, leaving 11 bases between the germline ends. The germline V gene encodes CDR1 LNHNV and CDR2 YYDKDF (reference sequence). CDR3 in amino acids: CATSPSKGSYNEQFF. DNA of the CDR3: TGTGCCACCAGCCCTTCGAAAGGCTCCTACAATGAGCAGTTCTTC.

This clonotype came up many times. The V call is TRBV7-8, the J call TRBJ2-1, with 9 positions matching TRBD1. CDR3 length: 15 residues. Germline V lookup: CDR1 SGHVS, CDR2 FQNEAQ. The junction had 8 bases not matched to a gene; V was cut back by 5 bases and J by 6 bases. This CDR3 is CASSLGQGPANEQFF. CDR3 DNA: TGTGCCAGCAGCCTGGGACAGGGTCCGGCCAATGAGCAGTTCTTC.

The genes are TRBV2 and TRBJ2-7, with D perhaps matching TRBD2 (5 bases). V was clipped by 5 bases and J by 6 bases, with 11 bases between them. The CDR3 is made up of 12 amino acids. Per the germline V gene, CDR1 is SNHLY and CDR2 is FYNNEI. Here the CDR3 reads CASSPEGFEQYV. CDR3 DNA sequence: TGTGCCAGCAGTCCCGAGGGATTCGAGCAGTACGTC.

The chain joins TRBV5-5 to TRBJ2-7; TRBD1 agrees at 7 bases. Germline-derived CDR1 and CDR2 are SGHKS and YYEKEE (reference sequence). The CDR3 has 15 amino acids. Losses at the gene ends were 3 bases for V and 3 bases for J; bases not matched to a gene: 9. The CDR3 loop reads CASSYHPGQNYEQYF. The CDR3 DNA reads as TGTGCCAGCAGCTATCACCCGGGACAGAACTACGAGCAGTACTTC.

J is TRBJ2-2 and V is TRBV27; 7 positions match TRBD1. The CDR3 runs to 18 residues. Germline values: CDR1 MNHEY, CDR2 SMNVEV (reference sequence). The trim removed 3 bases at V and 0 bases at J, leaving 10 bases unmatched. In nucleotides, the CDR3 is TGTGCCAGCAGTTTCAGACAGGGTTTGTTTGCGAACACCGGGGAGCTGTTTTTT. Protein product: CASSFRQGLFANTGELFF.

The V call is TRBV4-1, the J call TRBJ1-5, with D possibly TRBD1 on 6 matching bases. V was clipped by 8 bases and J by 11 bases, with 16 bases between them. The CDR3 consists of 12 residues. Germline-derived CDR1 and CDR2 are MGHRA and YSYEKL. In nucleotides, the CDR3 is TGCGCCAGCGGGGGGGGCACGGGGACCCAGCATTTT. Its protein product is CASGGGTGTQHF.

In DNA form, the CDR3 reads TGTGCCAGCTCACCCAAGGTCCAGGGGGCTGTCAATGAGCAGTTCTTC. Translated, it gives CASSPKVQGAVNEQFF. This sequence joins TRBV18 and TRBJ2-1; 8 nucleotides align to TRBD1. Germline V gene sequence: CDR1 KGHSH, CDR2 LQKENI. The CDR3 totals 16 residues. V lost 3 bases to trimming and J lost 6 bases; unmatched junction nucleotides: 10.

This clonotype appeared a few times. The CDR3 coding sequence is TGTGCCACCAGCAGAGATGGGCGGGGGGGCCGCACCGGGGAGCTGTTTTTT. Protein: CATSRDGRGGRTGELFF. The chain recombines TRBV15 with TRBJ2-2; 9 nucleotides match TRBD2. V lost 0 bases to trimming and J lost 4 bases; unmatched junction nucleotides: 6. Germline-derived CDR1 and CDR2 are LNHNV and YYDKDF (reference sequence). The CDR3 covers 17 residues. Supplemented by reference TRBV15 and TRBJ2-2, the full variable domain reads DAMVIQNPRYQVTQFGKPVTLSCSQTLNHNVMYWYQQKSSQAPKLLFHYYDKDFNNEADTPDNFQSRRPNTSFCFLDIRSPGLGDTAMYLCATSRDGRGGRTGELFFGEGSRLTVL.

A few counts support this clonotype. The chain joins TRBV7-6 to TRBJ1-2; 8 bases align to TRBD1. Germline V gives CDR1 SGHVS, CDR2 FNYEAQ. The CDR3 consists of 13 residues. Trimming at V came to 0 bases and at J to 8 bases, leaving 2 bases not matched to a gene. This CDR3 is CASSLAQGAGYTF. In DNA form, the CDR3 reads TGTGCCAGCAGCTTAGCCCAGGGGGCAGGCTACACCTTC.

This clonotype has ten or more counts. V gene TRBV7-2 combines with J gene TRBJ2-7; D gene uncertain. The CDR3 consists of 12 residues. The V end was cut by 5 bases, the J end by 6 bases, with 11 bases between. Germline V gives CDR1 SGHTA, CDR2 FQGNSA. CDR3: CASSLGRGEQYV. The CDR3 nucleotides are TGTGCCAGCAGCCTAGGCCGCGGCGAGCAGTACGTC.

The gene calls are TRBV7-9 and TRBJ2-3, with D possibly being TRBD1 or TRBD2 (5 bases each). The length of the CDR3 is 17 residues. CDR1 and CDR2 (germline): SEHNR, FQNEAQ (reference sequence). V lost 7 bases and J lost 0, with 20 bases in between. CDR3 sequence (DNA): TGTGCCAGCACCCCCGAGGGACCCAGACGTAGCACAGATACGCAGTATTTT. Its translation: CASTPEGPRRSTDTQYF.

The CDR3: CASSYSGDRGWETQYF. DNA for the CDR3: TGTGCCAGCAGTTACTCCGGAGACAGGGGCTGGGAGACCCAGTACTTC. J is TRBJ2-5 and V is TRBV6-5; TRBD1 agrees at 8 bases. Unmatched junction bases numbered 8, after V lost 0 bases and J lost 5 bases. The CDR3 totals 16 residues. The V gene's germline CDR1 is MNHEY and CDR2 SVGAGI.

Only a few counts were recorded for this clonotype. The chain joins TRBV20-1 to TRBJ2-7, with 15 positions matching TRBD2. V lost 1 base and J lost 4; bases outside the gene matches: 2. From germline, CDR1 is DFQATT and CDR2 SNEGSKA (reference sequence). The CDR3 runs to 15 residues. CDR3 loop: CSARAGTSGGYEQYF. CDR3 in DNA: TGCAGTGCTAGAGCAGGGACTAGCGGGGGGTACGAGCAGTACTTC.

This clonotype turned up a few times. The chain joins TRBV7-9 to TRBJ2-7; D is undetermined. V was shortened by 6 bases and J by 4 bases, with 13 bases between the two germline ends. The CDR3 is made up of 13 amino acids. Germline V lookup: CDR1 SEHNR, CDR2 FQNEAQ (reference sequence). CDR3 in amino acids: CASSQAFRYEQYV. In nucleotides, the CDR3 is TGTGCCAGCAGTCAGGCCTTCAGATACGAGCAGTACGTC.

This clonotype occurred many times. In DNA form, the CDR3 reads TGTGCCAGCAGTCCGACCGGGACTAGTGATAATGAGCAGTTCTTC. This encodes CASSPTGTSDNEQFF. V usage is TRBV6-1 and J usage is TRBJ2-1; 8 bases are shared with TRBD2. The CDR3 contains 15 residues. With V trimmed by 5 bases and J by 7 bases, 10 bases remained unmatched. The germline V gene has CDR1 MNHNS and CDR2 SASEGT.